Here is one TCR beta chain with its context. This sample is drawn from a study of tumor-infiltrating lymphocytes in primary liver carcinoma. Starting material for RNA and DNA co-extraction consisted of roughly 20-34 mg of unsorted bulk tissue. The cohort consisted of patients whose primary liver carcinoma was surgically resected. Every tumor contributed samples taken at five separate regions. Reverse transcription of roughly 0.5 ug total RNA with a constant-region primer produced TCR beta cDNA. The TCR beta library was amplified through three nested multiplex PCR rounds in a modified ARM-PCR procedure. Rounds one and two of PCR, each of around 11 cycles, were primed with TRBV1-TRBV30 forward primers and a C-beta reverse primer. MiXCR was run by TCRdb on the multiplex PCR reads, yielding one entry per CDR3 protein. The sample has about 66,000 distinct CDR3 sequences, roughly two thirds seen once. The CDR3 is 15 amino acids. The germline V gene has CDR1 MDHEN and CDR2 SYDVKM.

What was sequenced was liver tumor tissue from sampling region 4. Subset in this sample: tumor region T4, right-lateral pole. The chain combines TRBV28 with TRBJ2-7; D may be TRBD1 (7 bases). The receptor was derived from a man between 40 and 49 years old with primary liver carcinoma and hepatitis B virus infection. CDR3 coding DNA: TGTGCTAGCTTTTCCCGACAGGGAGGACCCTACGAGCAGTACTTC. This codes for CASFSRQGGPYEQYF. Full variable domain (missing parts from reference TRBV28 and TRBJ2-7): DVKVTQSSRYLVKRTGEKVFLECVQDMDHENMFWYRQDPGLGLRLIYFSYDVKMKEKGDIPEGYSVSREKKERFSLILESASTNQTSMYLCASFSRQGGPYEQYFGPGTRLTVT.